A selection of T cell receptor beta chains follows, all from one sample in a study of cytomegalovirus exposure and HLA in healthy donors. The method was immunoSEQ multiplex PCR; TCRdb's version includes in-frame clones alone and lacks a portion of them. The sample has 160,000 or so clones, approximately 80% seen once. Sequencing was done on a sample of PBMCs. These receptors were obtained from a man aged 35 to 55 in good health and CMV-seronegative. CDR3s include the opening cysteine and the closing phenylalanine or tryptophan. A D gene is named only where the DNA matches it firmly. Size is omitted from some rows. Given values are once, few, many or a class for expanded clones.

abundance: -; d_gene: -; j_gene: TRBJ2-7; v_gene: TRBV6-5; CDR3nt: TGTGCCAGCAGCCGGTTTGGGCTCACCGAGCAGTACTTC; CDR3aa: CASSRFGLTEQYF
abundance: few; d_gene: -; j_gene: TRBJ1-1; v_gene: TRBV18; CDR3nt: TGTGCCAGCTCACCACAGGGGGGGGGTGAAGCTTTCTTT; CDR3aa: CASSPQGGGEAFF
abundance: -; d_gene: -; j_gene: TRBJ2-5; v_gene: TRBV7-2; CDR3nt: TGTGCCAGCAGCTTAGTAGGAGGAGTAGAGCAGTACTTC; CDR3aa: CASSLVGGVEQYF
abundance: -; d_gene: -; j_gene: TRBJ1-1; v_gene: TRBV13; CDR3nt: TGTGCCAGCGGCAAGAACACTGAAGCTTTCTTT; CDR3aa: CASGKNTEAFF
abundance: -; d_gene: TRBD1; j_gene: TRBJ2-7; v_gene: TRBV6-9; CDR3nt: TGTGCCAGCAGCGGACAGGGGAGATCCTACGAGCAGTACTTC; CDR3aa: CASSGQGRSYEQYF
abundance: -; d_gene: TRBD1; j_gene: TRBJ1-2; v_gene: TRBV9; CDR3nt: TGTGCCAGCAAAGACAGGGCCGCTGGCTACACCTTC; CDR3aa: CASKDRAAGYTF
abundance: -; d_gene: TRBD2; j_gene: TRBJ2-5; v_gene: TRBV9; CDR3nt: TGTGCCAGCAGCGTAGACCCTAGCGGGGGGACCCAAGAGACCCAGTACTTC; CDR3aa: CASSVDPSGGTQETQYF
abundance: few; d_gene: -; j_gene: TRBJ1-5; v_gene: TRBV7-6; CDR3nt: TGTGCCAGCAGCTTAGGAGAGGGAGGGGATCAGCCCCAGCATTTT; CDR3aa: CASSLGEGGDQPQHF
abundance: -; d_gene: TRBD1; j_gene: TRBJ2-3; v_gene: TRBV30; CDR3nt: TGTGCCTACGTCCGGGACAGGGGGCGATCAGATACGCAGTATTTT; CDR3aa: CAYVRDRGRSDTQYF
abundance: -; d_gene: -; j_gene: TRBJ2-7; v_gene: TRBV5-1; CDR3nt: TGCGCCAGCAGCTTGATGGGTTCACAGTTCTCCTACGAGCAGTACTTC; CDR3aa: CASSLMGSQFSYEQYF
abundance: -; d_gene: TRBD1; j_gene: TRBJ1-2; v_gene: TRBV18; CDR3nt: TGTGCCAGCTCGGATGACAGGGACTATGGCTACACCTTC; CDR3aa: CASSDDRDYGYTF
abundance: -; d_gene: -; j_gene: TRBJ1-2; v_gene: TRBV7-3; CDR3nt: TGTGCCAGCAGCTTAAACGCAGATCCTAACTATGGCTACACCTTC; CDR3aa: CASSLNADPNYGYTF
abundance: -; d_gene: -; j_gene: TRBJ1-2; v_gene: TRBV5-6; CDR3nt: TGTGCCAGCAGCTTGGGTGGCGCGGGGAGTAATAACTATGGCTACACCTTC; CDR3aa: CASSLGGAGSNNYGYTF
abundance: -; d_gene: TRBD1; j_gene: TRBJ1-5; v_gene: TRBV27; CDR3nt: TGTGCCAGCAGTCAGCAGGGGGCGAGCAATCAGCCCCAGCATTTT; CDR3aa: CASSQQGASNQPQHF
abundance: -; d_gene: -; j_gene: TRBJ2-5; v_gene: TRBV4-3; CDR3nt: TGCGCCAGCAGCCAAGATCTTGAGTACCAAGAGACCCAGTACTTC; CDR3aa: CASSQDLEYQETQYF
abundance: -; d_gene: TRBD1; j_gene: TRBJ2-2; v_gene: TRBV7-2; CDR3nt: TGTGCCAGCAGCCCCAGGGGGTTCGGGAACACCGGGGAGCTGTTTTTT; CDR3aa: CASSPRGFGNTGELFF
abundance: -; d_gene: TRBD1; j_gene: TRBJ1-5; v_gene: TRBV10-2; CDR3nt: TGCGCCAGCAGTGGGGGACAGGGGGCGAATCAGCCCCAGCATTTT; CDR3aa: CASSGGQGANQPQHF
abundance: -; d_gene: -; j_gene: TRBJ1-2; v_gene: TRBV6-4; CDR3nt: TGTGCCAGCAGTGACGTGTATCCTAACTATGGCTACACCTTC; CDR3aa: CASSDVYPNYGYTF
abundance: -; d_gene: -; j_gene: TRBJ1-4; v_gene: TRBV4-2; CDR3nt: TGTGCCAGCAGCCACTACCCCCGGACAGACTATAATGAAAAACTGTTTTTT; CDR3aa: CASSHYPRTDYNEKLFF
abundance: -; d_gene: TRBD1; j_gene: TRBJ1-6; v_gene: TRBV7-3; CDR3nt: TGTGCCAGCAGCTTCCAGATCGGGGGGGACAGGGGGCGTTATAATTCACCCCTCCACTTT; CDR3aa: CASSFQIGGDRGRYNSPLHF
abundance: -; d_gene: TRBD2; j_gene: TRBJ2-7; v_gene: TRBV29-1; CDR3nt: TGCAGCGGGACCGTGGCTAGCGGGGGGTTCTCCTACGAGCAGTACTTC; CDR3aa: CSGTVASGGFSYEQYF
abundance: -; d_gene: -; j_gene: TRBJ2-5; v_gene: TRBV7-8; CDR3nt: TGTGCCAGCAGCCCAGGGGCGCAGGGGAACCAAGAGACCCAGTACTTC; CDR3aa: CASSPGAQGNQETQYF
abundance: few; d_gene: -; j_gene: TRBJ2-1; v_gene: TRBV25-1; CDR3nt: TGTGCCAGCAGTGAAGGGGGGGAGCAGTTCTTC; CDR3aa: CASSEGGEQFF
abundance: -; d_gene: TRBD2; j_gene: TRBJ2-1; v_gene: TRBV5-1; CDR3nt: TGCGCCAGCACAAGCGGGGTCTCCTACAATGAGCAGTTCTTC; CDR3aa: CASTSGVSYNEQFF
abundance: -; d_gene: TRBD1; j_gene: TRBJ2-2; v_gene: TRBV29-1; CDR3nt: TGCAGCGTGCGTTCAGGGGGCACCGGGGAGCTGTTTTTT; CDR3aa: CSVRSGGTGELFF
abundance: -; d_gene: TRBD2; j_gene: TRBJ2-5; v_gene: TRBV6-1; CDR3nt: TGTGCCAGCAGACTGTACCAGCGGGGGGGAGAGACCCAGTACTTC; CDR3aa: CASRLYQRGGETQYF
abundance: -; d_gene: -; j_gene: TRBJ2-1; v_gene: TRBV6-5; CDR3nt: TGTGCCAGCAGACCTCAGGGGGGAAAGCAGTTCTTC; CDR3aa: CASRPQGGKQFF
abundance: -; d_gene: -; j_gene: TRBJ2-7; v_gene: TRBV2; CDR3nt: TGTGCCAGCAGTGTTAAATTGGGCGACCAGACCTACGAGCAGTACTTC; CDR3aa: CASSVKLGDQTYEQYF
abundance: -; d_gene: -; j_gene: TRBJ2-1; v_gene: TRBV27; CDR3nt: TGTGCCAGCAGTTTATCGTTAGGGGAAAAGGTTAATGAGCAGTTCTTC; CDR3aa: CASSLSLGEKVNEQFF
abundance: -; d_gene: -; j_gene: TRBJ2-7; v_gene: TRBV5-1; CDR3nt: TGCGCCAGCAGCTTGGACACAGAATTCTACGAGCAGTACTTC; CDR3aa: CASSLDTEFYEQYF
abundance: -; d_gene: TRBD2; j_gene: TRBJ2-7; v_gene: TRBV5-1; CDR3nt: TGCGCCAGCAGCCCTGGCTCCGTGGGAGGGGATCGCGAGCAGTACTTC; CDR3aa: CASSPGSVGGDREQYF
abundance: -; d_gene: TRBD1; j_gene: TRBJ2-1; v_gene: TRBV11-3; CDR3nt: TGTGCCAGCAGCTCCCGGGACAGCCTATCCTACAATGAGCAGTTCTTC; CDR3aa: CASSSRDSLSYNEQFF
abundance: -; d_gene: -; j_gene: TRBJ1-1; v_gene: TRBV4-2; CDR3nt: TGTGCCAGCAGCCAACAAACCGGGACATTGAACACTGAAGCTTTCTTT; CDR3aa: CASSQQTGTLNTEAFF
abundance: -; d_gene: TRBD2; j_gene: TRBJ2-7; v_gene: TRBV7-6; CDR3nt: TGTGCCAGCAGCCATCCTCTAGCGGGGGGGCTTAACGAGCAGTACTTC; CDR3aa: CASSHPLAGGLNEQYF
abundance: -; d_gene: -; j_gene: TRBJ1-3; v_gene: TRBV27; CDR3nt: TGTGCCAGCAGTTTAGCAGGGCCAGGAAACACCATATATTTT; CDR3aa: CASSLAGPGNTIYF
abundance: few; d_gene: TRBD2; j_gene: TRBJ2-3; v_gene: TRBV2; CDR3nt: TGTGCCAGCAGTGAATGGGCTAGCGGGGGAATTACAGATACGCAGTATTTT; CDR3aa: CASSEWASGGITDTQYF
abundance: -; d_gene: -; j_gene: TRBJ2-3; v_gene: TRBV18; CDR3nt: TGTGCCAGCGCAAAGCCCGGTGGAGATACGCAGTATTTT; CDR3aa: CASAKPGGDTQYF
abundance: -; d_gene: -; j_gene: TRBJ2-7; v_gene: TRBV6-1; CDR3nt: TGTGCCAGCAGTGAAGCGCGAGGCCACGAGCAGTACTTC; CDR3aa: CASSEARGHEQYF
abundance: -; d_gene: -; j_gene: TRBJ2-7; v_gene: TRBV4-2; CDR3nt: TGTGCCAGCAGCCAAGCAGCAGGCACCTACGAGCAGTACTTC; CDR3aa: CASSQAAGTYEQYF
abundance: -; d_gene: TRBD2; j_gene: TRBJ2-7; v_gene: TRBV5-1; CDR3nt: TGCGCCAGCAGCTCAAGGACTAGCGGAAACTACGAGCAGTACTTC; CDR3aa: CASSSRTSGNYEQYF
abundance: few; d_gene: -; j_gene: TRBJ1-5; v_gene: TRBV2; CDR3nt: TGTGCCAGCAGTGTCCAGGGTAAGGGGGAGCCCCAGCATTTT; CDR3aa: CASSVQGKGEPQHF
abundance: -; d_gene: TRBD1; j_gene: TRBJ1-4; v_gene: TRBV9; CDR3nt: TGTGCCAGCAGCGACTGGACAGGGGGTACTAATGAAAAACTGTTTTTT; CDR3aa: CASSDWTGGTNEKLFF
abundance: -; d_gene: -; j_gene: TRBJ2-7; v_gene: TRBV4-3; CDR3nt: TGCGCCAGCAGCCAAGGCTTGGACAGCGACTACGAGCAGTACTTC; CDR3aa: CASSQGLDSDYEQYF
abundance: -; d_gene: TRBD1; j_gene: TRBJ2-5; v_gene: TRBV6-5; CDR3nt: TGTGCCAGCAGTTTGACAGGGGGGGATGAGACCCAGTACTTC; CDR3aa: CASSLTGGDETQYF
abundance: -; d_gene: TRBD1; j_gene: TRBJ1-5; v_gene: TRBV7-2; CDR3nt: TGTGCCAGCAGCTTCGGGACAGGGGGATTGCTGGCCCAGCATTTT; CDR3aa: CASSFGTGGLLAQHF
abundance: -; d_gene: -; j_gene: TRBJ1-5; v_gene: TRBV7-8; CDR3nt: TGTGCCAGCAGCCCCCATACGGCAGGGGGCAATCAGCCCCAGCATTTT; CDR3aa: CASSPHTAGGNQPQHF
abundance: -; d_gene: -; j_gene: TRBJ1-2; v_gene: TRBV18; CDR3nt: TGTGCCAGCTCACCGATCGGGTCCTCCGGCTACACCTTC; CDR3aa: CASSPIGSSGYTF
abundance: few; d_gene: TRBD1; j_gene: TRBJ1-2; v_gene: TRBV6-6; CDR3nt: TGTGCCAGCAGTTACCAGGGGGCGGGGGGCTACACCTTC; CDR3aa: CASSYQGAGGYTF
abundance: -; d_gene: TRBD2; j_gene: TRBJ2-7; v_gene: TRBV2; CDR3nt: TGTGCCAGCACGGGGGGAACCCATCTCGAGCAGTACTTC; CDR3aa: CASTGGTHLEQYF
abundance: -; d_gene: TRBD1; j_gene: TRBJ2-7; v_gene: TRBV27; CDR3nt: TGTGCCAGCAGTTATCGGACAGGGGGCAGCGAGCAGTACTTC; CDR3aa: CASSYRTGGSEQYF
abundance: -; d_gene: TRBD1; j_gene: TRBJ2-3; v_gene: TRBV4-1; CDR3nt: TGCGCCAGCAGCCAAGATAGGACAGGGGTTGGTTTGAATACGCAGTATTTT; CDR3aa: CASSQDRTGVGLNTQYF
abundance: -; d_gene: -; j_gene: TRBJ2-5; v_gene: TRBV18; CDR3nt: TGTGCCAGCTCACCGTACGACGGAGAACAGTACTTC; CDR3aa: CASSPYDGEQYF
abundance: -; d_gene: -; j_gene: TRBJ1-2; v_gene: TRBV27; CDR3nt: TGTGCCAGCGGGGGGGTTACTAACTATGGCTACACCTTC; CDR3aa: CASGGVTNYGYTF
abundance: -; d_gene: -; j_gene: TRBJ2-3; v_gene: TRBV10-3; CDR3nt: TGTGCCATCAGTGATAAGAGAGATACGCAGTATTTT; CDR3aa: CAISDKRDTQYF
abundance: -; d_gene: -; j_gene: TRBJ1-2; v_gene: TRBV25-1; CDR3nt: TGTGCCAGCCTCCGGGACTTCAACTATGGCTACACCTTC; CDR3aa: CASLRDFNYGYTF